The 5 T cell receptor beta chains reported below all come from one sample, sequenced in a study of molecular identifiers for immune sequencing clone quantification. TCRdb used MiXCR to reprocess the PCR reads, holding one entry per CDR3 protein. The sample records more than 300,000 distinct CDR3 sequences, about 21% being singletons. Material: naive CD8+ T cells from blood, with Jurkat cell RNA spiked in. As to subset: FACS-sorted CD8+CD4-CCR7+CD45RA+ naive T cells. These receptors all stem from a human donor in good health. Some libraries in this study had Jurkat cell RNA spiked in.

This clonotype was seen repeatedly, ten times or more. J is TRBJ2-7 and V is TRBV20-1; a possible D gene is TRBD2 (6 bases). Trimming removed 5 bases from V and 0 bases from J, with 14 bases in between. In germline, CDR1 is DFQATT, CDR2 SNEGSKA (reference sequence). The CDR3 runs 14 residues. As DNA, the CDR3 is TGCAGTGCTTGGGCCCTACTAGCCTCCTACGAGCAGTACTTC. Protein sequence: CSAWALLASYEQYF.

A remark on this clonotype: A much larger clone lies one base from this, so it may be a read error. As the CDR3 is not closed by the conserved phenylalanine or tryptophan, this likely results from a read error. The CDR3 region is CSSEGYNIQYL. The CDR3 coding sequence is TGCAGTTCTGAAGGGTACAACATTCAGTACCTC. The J gene is TRBJ2-4, the V gene TRBV20-1; D ambiguous. This CDR3 is built from 11 residues. Germline V gives CDR1 DFQATT, CDR2 SNEGSKA (reference sequence). V lost 8 bases, J lost 7 bases, and 12 bases lay in between.

This clonotype was seen repeatedly, ten times or more. The genes are TRBV7-9 and TRBJ2-5; D uncertain. The length of the CDR3 is 13 residues. CDR1 SEHNR and CDR2 FQNEAQ come from the germline V gene (reference sequence). The germline V and J ends were trimmed by 0 bases and 7 bases, with 9 bases remaining between them. In DNA, the CDR3 is TGTGCCAGCAGCTTAGCGCTTGTGGGGACCCAGTACTTC. This codes for CASSLALVGTQYF.

The J gene is TRBJ2-2, the V gene TRBV12-3 or TRBV12-4; D possibly matches TRBD1 or TRBD2 (5 bases each). This CDR3 contains 16 residues. Trimming removed 5 bases at V and 7 bases at J, with 20 bases between. CDR3: CASSRVGTSEVGELFF. CDR3 DNA: TGTGCCAGCAGTCGCGTCGGGACCTCCGAAGTCGGGGAGCTGTTTTTT.

Many counts were recorded for this clonotype. The CDR3 is CSVDAGGNEQYF. Written as DNA, the CDR3 is TGCAGCGTTGACGCAGGGGGGAACGAGCAGTACTTC. V is TRBV29-1 and J is TRBJ2-7, with D tentatively TRBD1 (7 bases). V lost 3 bases and J lost 5, with 11 bases in between. The CDR3 covers 12 residues. Per germline, CDR1 SQVTM and CDR2 ANQGSEA.